The 26 T cell receptor beta chains given below trace back to one sample, sequenced in a study of T cell responses to AZD1222 COVID-19 vaccine. TCRdb's table, derived via immunoSEQ multiplex PCR, lists solely in-frame clones and lacks some. This table has some 140,000 clones, 85% to 95% appearing once. Source: peripheral blood, taken on day 0 of AZD1222 vaccination. These receptors originate from an adult in good health.

This rearrangement joins TRBV19 to TRBJ1-2; weak D call: TRBD1 (5 bases). Germline CDR1 reads LNHDA; CDR2 reads SQIVND (reference sequence). The CDR3 is 12 amino acids. The CDR3 DNA follows: TGTGCAACGTACAGGAGTAACTATGGCTACACCTTC. Its protein product is CATYRSNYGYTF. Looking up the rest from reference TRBV19 and TRBJ1-2 gives the full variable domain: DGGITQSPKYLFRKEGQNVTLSCEQNLNHDAMYWYRQDPGQGLRLIYYSQIVNDFQKGDIAEGYSVSREKKESFPLTVTSAQKNPTAFYLCATYRSNYGYTFGSGTRLTVV.

This chain links TRBV7-2 with TRBJ1-5; 11 bases are shared with TRBD1. Per the germline V gene, CDR1 is SGHTA and CDR2 is FQGNSA. J lost 6 bases, V lost 2 bases, and 6 bases had no gene match. The CDR3 loop spans 16 amino acids. The CDR3 protein is CASSLIGQGAAQPQHF. In nucleotides, the CDR3 is TGTGCCAGCAGCTTAATCGGACAGGGGGCGGCTCAGCCCCAGCATTTT.

This clone was counted once. This chain links TRBV10-2 with TRBJ1-2; TRBD1 agrees at 7 bases. CDR1 is WSHSY, CDR2 SAAADI, per germline. V shed 6 bases, J shed 8 bases, and the junction held 6 bases outside the gene matches. The CDR3 runs 12 residues. CDR3 DNA: TGCGCCAGCAGCTTAGACAGGGCCGGCTACACCTTC. As protein: CASSLDRAGYTF.

This chain connects TRBV5-1 to TRBJ2-2; 8 bases map to TRBD1. Germline CDR1 reads SGHRS; CDR2 reads YFSETQ. CDR3 length equals 17 residues. Trimming took 3 bases from V and 6 from J; bases not matched to a gene: 13. CDR3 amino acids: CASSSSPDRVVAGELFF. The CDR3 DNA sequence: TGCGCCAGCAGCTCCTCTCCGGACAGGGTAGTGGCCGGGGAGCTGTTTTTT.

The chain employs TRBV6-5 and TRBJ1-2; 10 bases line up with TRBD1. Germline-derived CDR1 and CDR2 are MNHEY and SVGAGI. The CDR3 runs to 14 residues. Germline trimming cut 6 bases from V and 4 bases from J; bases unmatched to any gene: 5. CDR3 region: CASSGQGEVYGYTF. The DNA of the CDR3 is TGTGCCAGCAGCGGACAGGGGGAAGTCTATGGCTACACCTTC.

The rearrangement joins TRBV7-9 to TRBJ2-6; D remains unclear. Germline CDR1 SEHNR, CDR2 FQNEAQ (reference sequence). Trimming pared 3 bases from V and 0 bases from J, leaving 3 bases between. The CDR3 is made up of 14 amino acids. CDR3 protein: CASSFNSGANVLTF. CDR3 in DNA: TGTGCCAGCAGCTTTAACTCTGGGGCCAACGTCCTGACTTTC.

The V call is TRBV6-4, the J call TRBJ2-2, with D uncertain. The CDR3 has 16 residues. CDR1 is MRHNA, CDR2 SNTAGT, per germline. Trimming pared 2 bases from V and 5 bases from J, leaving 15 bases between. The CDR3 reads CASSDMPATTTGELFF. For the CDR3, the DNA is TGTGCCAGCAGTGACATGCCGGCTACAACTACCGGGGAGCTGTTTTTT.

The V gene is TRBV7-3, the J gene TRBJ1-5; D is ambiguous. The CDR3 consists of 15 residues. Trimming stripped 3 bases from V and 7 bases from J, with 16 bases between. Germline lookup yields CDR1 SGHTA and CDR2 FQGTGA. The CDR3: CASSFCPRRRQPQHF. The CDR3 DNA reads as TGTGCCAGCAGCTTCTGTCCCCGCCGGCGGCAGCCCCAGCATTTT.

V is TRBV6-5 and J is TRBJ1-5; TRBD1 might be the D (5 bases). Germline V gene data show CDR1 as MNHEY and CDR2 as SVGAGI. This CDR3 region has 13 residues. Deletions cut 6 bases from V and 5 bases from J, with 11 bases between. CDR3 sequence: CASSKDIYQPQHF. The CDR3, as DNA: TGTGCCAGCAGCAAGGACATTTATCAGCCCCAGCATTTT.

The V call is TRBV6-5, the J call TRBJ1-3; no reliable D call. CDR1 and CDR2 (germline): MNHEY, SVGAGI. V lost 0 bases and J 6 bases, leaving 9 bases between the germline ends. This CDR3 comprises 14 residues. As DNA, the CDR3 is TGTGCCAGCAGTTACTCGGGAGTCTCAAACACCATATATTTT. This sequence encodes CASSYSGVSNTIYF.

The count of this clone is one. The V call is TRBV28, the J call TRBJ1-4; no firm D call. The CDR3 runs to 15 residues. The germline V gene has CDR1 MDHEN and CDR2 SYDVKM. V gave up 2 bases and J gave up 3 bases, with 10 bases separating them. In DNA, the CDR3 is TGTGCCAGCAGTTTAGCGGGGTCGGCTAATGAAAAACTGTTTTTT. Its protein product is CASSLAGSANEKLFF.

The J gene is TRBJ1-6, the V gene TRBV27; possibly TRBD1 for D (5 bases). The V end was cut by 5 bases, the J end by 10 bases, with 15 bases between. CDR3 length equals 14 residues. Germline V lookup: CDR1 MNHEY, CDR2 SMNVEV (reference sequence). The DNA for the CDR3 is TGTGCCAGCAGTCCCTTGACAGTCGGATCACCCCTCCACTTT. This translates into CASSPLTVGSPLHF.

This clone showed up just a few times. CDR3 sequence (DNA): TGTGCCAGCAGTTACGTTCAACAAGACTCACCCCTCCACTTT. Its translation is CASSYVQQDSPLHF. The genes are TRBV6-5 and TRBJ1-6; D is undetermined. Germline V CDR1 and CDR2: MNHEY, SVGAGI. Deletions cut 2 bases from V and 10 bases from J, with 12 bases between. The length of the CDR3 is 14 residues.

The J gene is TRBJ2-5, the V gene TRBV4-1; D not resolved. V was shortened by 1 base and J by 4 bases, with 7 bases between the two germline ends. In germline, CDR1 is MGHRA, CDR2 YSYEKL. CDR3 length: 13 residues. In nucleotides, the CDR3 is TGCGCCAGCAGCCAAGTCCAGGTAGAGACCCAGTACTTC. It translates to CASSQVQVETQYF.

V usage is TRBV7-9 and J usage is TRBJ1-3; tentatively, D is TRBD1 (6 bases). Germline V CDR1 and CDR2: SEHNR, FQNEAQ (reference sequence). V was pared by 1 base and J by 7 bases, with 14 bases between. CDR3 length: 15 amino acids. Here the CDR3 reads CASSLGLGGPNTIYF. In DNA form, the CDR3 reads TGTGCCAGCAGCTTAGGCCTGGGGGGGCCTAACACCATATATTTT. Looking up the rest from reference TRBV7-9 and TRBJ1-3 gives the full variable domain: DTGVSQNPRHKITKRGQNVTFRCDPISEHNRLYWYRQTLGQGPEFLTYFQNEAQLEKSRLLSDRFSAERPKGSFSTLEIQRTEQGDSAMYLCASSLGLGGPNTIYFGEGSWLTVV.

The CDR3 loop is CASSHGAANTGELFF. CDR3 DNA: TGTGCCAGCAGCCATGGGGCCGCGAACACCGGGGAGCTGTTTTTT. The chain combines TRBV16 with TRBJ2-2; a possible D gene is TRBD1 (5 bases). V lost 3 bases and J 0 bases, leaving 8 bases between the germline ends. The CDR3 spans 15 residues. Looked up from germline, CDR1 is KGHSY and CDR2 is FQNENV.

The chain recombines TRBV19 with TRBJ1-3, with D possibly TRBD1 on 5 matching bases. V dropped 7 bases and J dropped 0 bases, with 16 bases sitting between them. This CDR3 has 16 residues. The germline gives CDR1 LNHDA, CDR2 SQIVND (reference sequence). CDR3 sequence (DNA): TGTGCCAGTAAACCGGGACCAATTCACTCTGGAAACACCATATATTTT. This codes for CASKPGPIHSGNTIYF.

The chain carries TRBV29-1 and TRBJ2-5, with 13 bases fitting TRBD2. The CDR3 covers 14 residues. CDR1 and CDR2 from the germline V gene are SQVTM and ANQGSEA. After removal of 7 bases from V and 5 bases from J, the junction contained 7 bases not matched to a gene. CDR3: CSANGLAGEETQYF. Written as DNA, the CDR3 is TGCAGCGCTAACGGACTAGCGGGGGAGGAGACCCAGTACTTC. The variable domain in full, completed from reference TRBV29-1 and TRBJ2-5, reads SAVISQKPSRDICQRGTSLTIQCQVDSQVTMMFWYRQQPGQSLTLIATANQGSEATYESGFVIDKFPISRPNLTFSTLTVSNMSPEDSSIYLCSANGLAGEETQYFGPGTRLLVL.

J is TRBJ2-7 and V is TRBV27; D remains ambiguous. The V gene lost 3 bases and the J gene lost 7 bases, with 13 bases spanning the gap. Germline CDR1 MNHEY, CDR2 SMNVEV (reference sequence). CDR3 length: 13 amino acids. The CDR3 spells CASSFTHLREQYF. The DNA for the CDR3 is TGTGCCAGCAGTTTTACACACTTGAGAGAGCAGTACTTC.

The rearrangement links TRBV7-2 to TRBJ1-5; D remains unclear. V was clipped by 5 bases and J by 0 bases, with 8 bases between them. Looked up from germline, CDR1 is SGHTA and CDR2 is FQGNSA. CDR3 size: 14 residues. DNA for the CDR3: TGTGCCAGCAGCCCTACAAATAGCAATCAGCCCCAGCATTTT. Translation gives CASSPTNSNQPQHF. The whole variable domain, filled in from reference TRBV7-2 and TRBJ1-5, reads GAGVSQSPSNKVTEKGKDVELRCDPISGHTALYWYRQSLGQGLEFLIYFQGNSAPDKSGLPSDRFSAERTGGSVSTLTIQRTQQEDSAVYLCASSPTNSNQPQHFGDGTRLSIL.

The CDR3 DNA reads as TGTGCCAGCTCTGAACAGGGTGTAAATTCACCCCTCCACTTT. Translated: CASSEQGVNSPLHF. The chain recombines TRBV2 with TRBJ1-6, with D tentatively TRBD1 (6 bases). Germline lookup yields CDR1 SNHLY and CDR2 FYNNEI. V lost 8 bases, J lost 7 bases, and 15 bases lay in between. This CDR3 is built from 14 residues.

The gene calls are TRBV5-1 and TRBJ1-2; D uncertain. Trimming removed 4 bases at V and 6 bases at J, with 13 bases between. Looked up from germline, CDR1 is SGHRS and CDR2 is YFSETQ. The CDR3 covers 13 residues. The CDR3 DNA is TGCGCCAGCAGCCTCCAATTGGAGGATGGCTACACCTTC. Translated, it gives CASSLQLEDGYTF.

V and J are TRBV30 and TRBJ2-7; D is possibly TRBD1 or TRBD2 (6 bases each). V lost 4 bases, J lost 5 bases, and 12 bases lay in between. Germline V lookup: CDR1 GTSNPN, CDR2 SVGIG (reference sequence). This CDR3 spans 12 amino acids. The CDR3 nucleotides are TGTGCCTGGAAAGGGGGGATCAACGAGCAGTACTTC. It encodes CAWKGGINEQYF.

This sequence joins TRBV6-5 and TRBJ2-1, with 9 bases identical to TRBD2. V lost 8 bases, J lost 6 bases, and 8 bases stayed unmatched. This CDR3 spans 14 amino acids. The germline CDR1 and CDR2 sequences are MNHEY and SVGAGI. Here the CDR3 reads CASGSGRGLNEQFF. CDR3 coding DNA: TGTGCCAGCGGTAGCGGGAGAGGTCTCAATGAGCAGTTCTTC.

The rearrangement links TRBV2 to TRBJ2-6, with 7 nucleotides matching TRBD1. With V trimmed by 7 bases and J by 1 base, 13 bases remained unmatched. CDR1 and CDR2 (germline): SNHLY, FYNNEI. The CDR3 has 18 residues. For the CDR3, the DNA is TGTGCCAGCATCGGACAGGCCCGAACCTTTTCTGGGGCCAACGTCCTGACTTTC. It translates to CASIGQARTFSGANVLTF.

The rearrangement links TRBV11-3 to TRBJ2-1; TRBD2 is a possible D gene (5 bases). V dropped 2 bases and J dropped 9 bases, with 14 bases sitting between them. Germline assignment: CDR1 SGHNT and CDR2 YENEEA. This CDR3 region has 14 residues. CDR3 DNA sequence: TGTGCCAGCAGCTTAAGCGGTGTAACGAGTGAGCAGTTCTTC. It encodes CASSLSGVTSEQFF.